These 26 T cell receptor beta chains were all obtained from the same sample, sequenced in a study of T cell changes during pregnancy in multiple sclerosis (dated by TCRdb to about 2019). The library was prepared using the immunoSEQ multiplex PCR assay. Imported from immuneACCESS, the table was reduced by TCRdb to in-frame sequences with V and J called. These copies leave out some clones; in studies compared against another copy, an unresolved V gene accounts for under half, and the cause of the remainder is not known. This sample lists some 30,000 clones; 89% were detected once. 11% of the sample belongs to the ten largest clones. The material sequenced was CD8+ T cells from peripheral blood mononuclear cells, taken in the third trimester of pregnancy. These TCRs come from a female donor with multiple sclerosis, enrolled in a pregnancy study.

The V gene is TRBV7-6, the J gene TRBJ2-7; 7 positions agree with TRBD2. This CDR3 spans 17 amino acids. V lost 2 bases to trimming and J lost 3 bases; unmatched junction nucleotides: 13. CDR1 and CDR2 from the germline V gene are SGHVS and FNYEAQ. The CDR3 bases are TGTGCCAGCAGCTTATGGGGGTTGGGCGGGGACTACTACGAGCAGTACTTC. Its translation: CASSLWGLGGDYYEQYF.

This clone has more than one count but fewer than ten. The V call is TRBV19, the J call TRBJ1-1; D call uncertain. The ends were cut back, 6 bases at V and 2 bases at J, with 13 bases in the middle. The CDR3 runs to 14 residues. Looked up from germline, CDR1 is LNHDA and CDR2 is SQIVND (reference sequence). Written as DNA, the CDR3 is TGTGCCAGTAGGCTCCAACACGCTAACACTGAAGCTTTCTTT. Translation gives CASRLQHANTEAFF.

V and J are TRBV28 and TRBJ2-1, with 10 nucleotides matching TRBD1. With V trimmed by 2 bases and J by 9 bases, 7 bases remained unmatched. CDR1 MDHEN and CDR2 SYDVKM come from the germline V gene. The CDR3 length is 15 residues. CDR3 bases: TGTGCCAGCAGTTTAGGGGACAGGGGCCACGGTGAGCAGTTCTTC. Translating it yields CASSLGDRGHGEQFF.

The rearrangement links TRBV4-2 to TRBJ2-2; tentatively, D is TRBD1 (5 bases). Germline CDR1 and CDR2: LGHNA and YNFKEQ. Trimming left V 1 base short and J 1 base short, with 10 bases between. This CDR3 is built from 16 residues. The CDR3 DNA is TGTGCCAGCAGCCAAGTGACAGAGTTGAACACCGGGGAGCTGTTTTTT. Translated: CASSQVTELNTGELFF.

The chain combines TRBV7-6 with TRBJ2-7; TRBD2 aligns across 12 bases. This CDR3 spans 13 amino acids. The V gene's germline CDR1 is SGHVS and CDR2 FNYEAQ. V dropped 8 bases and J dropped 1; count of bases not matched to a gene: 0. CDR3 sequence reads: CASGLAGSYEQYF. The CDR3 DNA reads TGTGCCAGCGGACTAGCGGGATCCTACGAGCAGTACTTC. The whole variable domain, filled in from reference TRBV7-6 and TRBJ2-7, reads GAGVSQSPRYKVTKRGQDVALRCDPISGHVSLYWYRQALGQGPEFLTYFNYEAQQDKSGLPNDRFSAERPEGSISTLTIQRTEQRDSAMYRCASGLAGSYEQYFGPGTRLTVT.

CDR3 bases: TGTGCCAGCAGTTTGACAGGTAGATACGAGCAGTACTTC. Translated, it gives CASSLTGRYEQYF. This chain links TRBV27 with TRBJ2-7, with a tentative D call TRBD1 (6 bases). Trimming pared 3 bases from V and 4 bases from J, leaving 10 bases between. Germline CDR1 is MNHEY and CDR2 is SMNVEV (reference sequence). This CDR3 spans 13 amino acids.

The chain combines TRBV29-1 with TRBJ2-2, with TRBD1 matching 7 bases. The CDR3 length is 16 residues. After removal of 2 bases from V and 0 bases from J, the junction contained 6 bases not matched to a gene. Per the germline V gene, CDR1 is SQVTM and CDR2 is ANQGSEA. This CDR3 is CSVESGTASNTGELFF. The CDR3 nucleotides are TGCAGCGTTGAATCCGGGACAGCTTCGAACACCGGGGAGCTGTTTTTT.

In this sample, this clone turned up once. The chain joins TRBV21-1 to TRBJ2-5; the table gives TRBD2 as D, unverified against the DNA. TRBV21-1 is a listed pseudogene. The CDR3 runs 18 residues. The CDR3 region has the DNA TGTGCCAGCAGCAAAGGAGCTAGCGGGGGTTTGGTGTTAGAGACCCAGTACTTC. Protein product: CASSKGASGGLVLETQYF.

The chain is built from TRBV2 and TRBJ1-2; D ambiguous. Germline V gene sequence: CDR1 SNHLY, CDR2 FYNNEI. This CDR3 comprises 12 residues. Trimming left V 8 bases short and J 5 bases short, with 12 bases between. CDR3 sequence: CASPSEGYGYTF. CDR3 in DNA: TGTGCCAGCCCCTCGGAGGGATATGGCTACACCTTC.

The chain carries TRBV10-3 and TRBJ1-5; weak D call: TRBD1 (5 bases). Deletions cut 6 bases from V and 3 bases from J, with 24 bases between. The germline V gene has CDR1 ENHRY and CDR2 SYGVKD. This CDR3 has 18 residues. CDR3 DNA sequence: TGTGCCATCAGCAACACGAACATACTCGGCAGGGACAATCAGCCCCAGCATTTT. Protein product: CAISNTNILGRDNQPQHF.

The chain employs TRBV19 and TRBJ2-1, with D possibly TRBD1 on 5 matching bases. Between the trimmed V and J ends, which lost 3 bases and 7 bases, there was a span of 10 bases. The CDR3 loop spans 13 amino acids. Germline V CDR1 and CDR2: LNHDA, SQIVND (reference sequence). CDR3 protein: CASSIKGWNEQFF. The CDR3 bases are TGTGCCAGTAGTATTAAGGGGTGGAATGAGCAGTTCTTC.

The V gene is TRBV2, the J gene TRBJ2-7; tentative D call: TRBD1 (5 bases). In germline, CDR1 is SNHLY, CDR2 FYNNEI. V shed 3 bases and J shed 5 bases, with 20 bases lying between them. The CDR3 extends over 16 amino acids. The DNA of the CDR3 is TGTGCCAGCAGTGATAGAAAGGGGTTCTCAATGAACGAGCAGTACTTC. Protein product: CASSDRKGFSMNEQYF.

This chain uses TRBV7-6 with TRBJ2-7, with 11 bases identical to TRBD2. The J segment lost 2 bases and the V segment lost 5 bases, leaving 11 bases of the junction unmatched. CDR1 and CDR2 from the germline V gene are SGHVS and FNYEAQ. The CDR3 is 17 residues long. This chain's CDR3 is CASSTNPGLAEPYEQYF. The DNA for the CDR3 is TGTGCCAGCAGCACAAACCCGGGACTAGCGGAGCCCTACGAGCAGTACTTC.

This chain joins TRBV12-5 and TRBJ1-2; D may be TRBD1 (5 bases). V lost 4 bases and J lost 4, with 13 bases in between. The CDR3 sequence is 14 residues long. CDR1 is LGHNT, CDR2 FRNRAP, per germline. CDR3 sequence: CASGSGTGVYGYTF. The CDR3 coding sequence is TGTGCTAGTGGTTCCGGGACGGGAGTCTATGGCTACACCTTC. The entire variable domain, with the rest obtained from reference TRBV12-5 and TRBJ1-2, is as follows: DARVTQTPRHKVTEMGQEVTMRCQPILGHNTVFWYRQTMMQGLELLAYFRNRAPLDDSGMPKDRFSAEMPDATLATLKIQPSEPRDSAVYFCASGSGTGVYGYTFGSGTRLTVV.

J is TRBJ2-1 and V is TRBV7-6; 7 nucleotides agree with TRBD1. Germline lookup yields CDR1 SGHVS and CDR2 FNYEAQ. V shed 1 base, J shed 7 bases, and the junction held 7 bases outside the gene matches. The CDR3 runs 15 residues. The CDR3 reads CASSLGQGPVNEQFF. The CDR3 bases are TGTGCCAGCAGCTTAGGACAGGGCCCGGTTAATGAGCAGTTCTTC.

The chain has TRBV2 and TRBJ2-7, with 9 bases that match TRBD2. Germline CDR1 SNHLY, CDR2 FYNNEI. Trimming removed 8 bases from V and 2 bases from J; junction bases left unmatched: 1. The CDR3 is 12 amino acids. The CDR3 reads CASGTSPYEQYF. The CDR3 nucleotides read TGTGCCAGCGGGACTAGCCCCTACGAGCAGTACTTC.

This clone was counted a single time. Written as DNA, the CDR3 is TGTGCCAGCGGGCACAATGAGCAGTTCTTC. Protein: CASGHNEQFF. The J gene is TRBJ2-1, the V gene TRBV6-5; D gene unclear. V was pared by 8 bases and J by 5 bases, with 4 bases between. The CDR3 is 10 residues long. Germline V gene sequence: CDR1 MNHEY, CDR2 SVGAGI.

The V and J genes are TRBV7-2 and TRBJ2-7; D might be TRBD2 (5 bases). The V end was cut by 2 bases, the J end by 2 bases, with 16 bases between. The CDR3 is 16 residues long. Germline V gene lookup returns CDR1 SGHTA and CDR2 FQGNSA. The CDR3 coding sequence is TGTGCCAGCAGCTTAAATAGACGGGAAGTTCCCTACGAGCAGTACTTC. The encoded protein is CASSLNRREVPYEQYF. Together with reference TRBV7-2 and TRBJ2-7, the CDR3 gives the full variable domain: GAGVSQSPSNKVTEKGKDVELRCDPISGHTALYWYRQSLGQGLEFLIYFQGNSAPDKSGLPSDRFSAERTGGSVSTLTIQRTQQEDSAVYLCASSLNRREVPYEQYFGPGTRLTVT.

This sequence joins TRBV2 and TRBJ2-5; D gene ambiguous. The CDR3 is made up of 11 amino acids. Germline lookup yields CDR1 SNHLY and CDR2 FYNNEI. V lost 7 bases, J lost 5 bases, and 8 bases lay in between. The CDR3 region has the DNA TGTGCCAGCATCCTGTCGGAGACCCAGTACTTC. Amino acid sequence: CASILSETQYF. Full variable domain (missing parts from reference TRBV2 and TRBJ2-5): EPEVTQTPSHQVTQMGQEVILRCVPISNHLYFYWYRQILGQKVEFLVSFYNNEISEKSEIFDDQFSVERPDGSNFTLKIRSTKLEDSAMYFCASILSETQYFGPGTRLLVL.

The chain employs TRBV19 and TRBJ1-1; D is possibly TRBD1 (5 bases). V lost 8 bases and J 12 bases, leaving 13 bases between the germline ends. The CDR3 is 10 amino acids. Germline loops: CDR1 LNHDA, CDR2 SQIVND (reference sequence). CDR3 sequence (DNA): TGTGCCAGTGGGACTTGGTTTACTTTCTTT. Amino acids: CASGTWFTFF.

The V call is TRBV5-1, the J call TRBJ2-7, with 9 bases identical to TRBD2. V lost 1 base to trimming and J lost 3 bases; unmatched junction nucleotides: 11. Germline V gene lookup returns CDR1 SGHRS and CDR2 YFSETQ. This CDR3 region has 17 residues. CDR3 nucleotides: TGCGCCAGCAGCTTGAGGCTAGCGGGGAGAAATGGCTACGAGCAGTACTTC. Translation: CASSLRLAGRNGYEQYF.

This clone was counted between two and nine times. The chain joins TRBV7-2 to TRBJ2-7; 12 bases map to TRBD2. The CDR3 contains 18 residues. V shed 1 base and J 0 bases; nucleotides not matched to a gene: 7. The germline V gene encodes CDR1 SGHTA and CDR2 FQGNSA. Written as DNA, the CDR3 is TGTGCCAGCAGCTTAGGAGGACTAGCGGGACAAAGCTCCTACGAGCAGTACTTC. As protein: CASSLGGLAGQSSYEQYF.

This clone was seen a single time. The chain has TRBV19 and TRBJ2-1, with TRBD2 identical over 9 bases. The CDR3 covers 17 residues. The germline gives CDR1 LNHDA, CDR2 SQIVND (reference sequence). V was pared by 8 bases and J by 5 bases, with 16 bases of the junction left unmatched. The CDR3 nucleotides read TGTGCCAGTCCCCGGAGAGCAGCGGGAGGAAGAAACAATGAGCAGTTCTTC. It translates to CASPRRAAGGRNNEQFF.

The gene calls are TRBV27 and TRBJ2-3, with D perhaps TRBD1 (5 bases). V shed 5 bases and J shed 0 bases, with 15 bases lying between them. Germline loops: CDR1 MNHEY, CDR2 SMNVEV (reference sequence). This CDR3 is 16 amino acids long. For the CDR3, the DNA is TGTGCCAGCAGTCCAAAAATGGACATTAGCACAGATACGCAGTATTTT. Protein product: CASSPKMDISTDTQYF.

The V and J genes are TRBV9 and TRBJ1-2; D uncertain. Trimming took 0 bases from V and 4 from J, leaving 7 bases between them. Germline V gene sequence: CDR1 SGDLS, CDR2 YYNGEE. This CDR3 is built from 13 residues. CDR3: CASSVGSRYGYTF. CDR3 nucleotides: TGTGCCAGCAGCGTAGGCAGTCGCTATGGCTACACCTTC.

The chain has TRBV6-5 and TRBJ1-4; 9 bases line up with TRBD1. Germline assignment: CDR1 MNHEY and CDR2 SVGAGI. The CDR3 contains 15 residues. V trimming: 6 bases; J trimming: 5 bases; junction bases outside the gene matches: 7. CDR3 region: CASSSQGAQNEKLFF. The CDR3 DNA is TGTGCCAGCAGCTCACAGGGGGCGCAGAATGAAAAACTGTTTTTT.